Presented here are 26 T cell receptor beta chains from one specimen sequenced in a study of tumor and adjacent non-tumor tissue in lung cancer (dated by TCRdb to 2017 to 2018). The method was multiplex PCR. Instrument on record: Illumina HiSeq 2500. Following protocols modified from ARM-PCR, the researchers constructed TCRbeta libraries through three rounds of nested PCR with primers (Table S4). Using fastp at Q25 and MiXCR, TCRdb reprocessed the public reads and kept productive beta chains. Merged by CDR3 protein, the rows form single entries marked with the most common genes and DNA. The sample table shows about 80,000 distinct CDR3 sequences, and about 82% are seen once. The ten largest clones add up to 51% of the sample. RNA was isolated from bulk, unsorted tissue, and RNA quality was assessed with a NanoDrop ND-1000 and an Agilent 2100. Normal lung samples were distant non-tumor tissue taken more than 3 cm from the tumor edge.

The sample consisted of distant non-tumor lung tissue. The receptors come from a man aged 55 to 70 with non-small cell lung cancer.

The chain carries TRBV6-5 and TRBJ1-5; D not certain. Germline V gives CDR1 MNHEY, CDR2 SVGAGI. CDR3 length: 15 amino acids. V was pared by 2 bases and J by 1 base, with 9 bases between. CDR3 loop: CASSYVRGSNQPQHF. CDR3 bases: TGTGCCAGCAGTTACGTACGAGGAAGCAATCAGCCCCAGCATTTT.

Regarding this clonotype: Germline and junction disagree at one end, which may indicate a read error. This sequence joins TRBV11-3 and TRBJ1-6; weak D call: TRBD1 (5 bases). Germline V gene lookup returns CDR1 SGHNT and CDR2 YENEEA. This CDR3 is 13 amino acids long. CDR3: CAGSFEGNSPLHF. The CDR3 DNA reads as TGTGCCGGCAGCTTTGAGGGGAATTCACCCCTACACTTT.

This chain joins TRBV11-3 and TRBJ1-1, with D hard to call. Per germline, CDR1 SGHNT and CDR2 YENEEA. V was clipped by 7 bases and J by 6 bases, with 18 bases between them. This CDR3 comprises 14 residues. CDR3 protein: CASTLHGRQSEAFF. For the CDR3, the DNA is TGTGCCAGCACCTTGCACGGACGGCAGTCTGAAGCTTTCTTT.

For this clonotype: The conserved phenylalanine or tryptophan is not found at the CDR3 terminus, so this likely reflects a read error. CDR3 sequence (DNA): TGCACCAGCAGCCAAGAGGCGGTGTGTGGGGCCAACGTCCTGACTATC. Its translation: CTSSQEAVCGANVLTI. V usage is TRBV4-3 and J usage is TRBJ2-6, with unresolved D. The CDR3 totals 16 residues. Germline CDR1 reads LGHNA; CDR2 reads YSLEER.

As concerns this clonotype: At one boundary the junction diverges from the germline segment, which might be a read error. The chain carries TRBV11-3 and TRBJ2-3, with a tentative D call TRBD2 (5 bases). CDR3 length equals 15 residues. The V gene's germline CDR1 is SGHNT and CDR2 YENEEA. The CDR3: CASSLDKGEGDTQYF. CDR3 sequence (DNA): TGTGCCAGCAGCTTAGATAAGGGAGAGGGAGATACACAGTATTTT.

As for this clonotype: One end of the junction varies from germline; a read error may be responsible. The chain carries TRBV4-2 and TRBJ1-1; no clear D gene. Per the germline V gene, CDR1 is LGHNA and CDR2 is YNFKEQ. This CDR3 has 14 amino acids. The CDR3 sequence is CASSRPAVAAEGFF. Written as DNA, the CDR3 is TGTGCTAGCAGCCGTCCTGCGGTTGCGGCTGAAGGTTTCTTT.

To note about this clonotype: At one of its ends the junction is not consistent with the germline gene, which may arise from a read error. The chain carries TRBV6-2 or TRBV6-3 and TRBJ2-1; TRBD2 matches at 11 bases. Per germline, CDR1 MNHEY and CDR2 SVGEGT. The CDR3 has 16 residues. The CDR3 nucleotides read TGTGCCAGTAGTTCCGTGACTAGCGGGATAGACATTGAGCAGTTCTTC. Translated: CASSSVTSGIDIEQFF.

This rearrangement joins TRBV19 to TRBJ2-1; 9 bases agree with TRBD2. J gave up 7 bases and V 3 bases, and 28 bases lay outside the gene matches. The CDR3 has 22 amino acids. Germline V gives CDR1 LNHDA, CDR2 SQIVND (reference sequence). CDR3 in amino acids: CASSISILHGVGVSGSWNEQFF. CDR3 DNA: TGTGCCAGTAGTATTTCCATCCTTCATGGGGTAGGGGTTAGCGGGAGTTGGAATGAGCAGTTCTTC. The whole variable domain, remainder taken from reference TRBV19 and TRBJ2-1, is DGGITQSPKYLFRKEGQNVTLSCEQNLNHDAMYWYRQDPGQGLRLIYYSQIVNDFQKGDIAEGYSVSREKKESFPLTVTSAQKNPTAFYLCASSISILHGVGVSGSWNEQFFGPGTRLTVL.

The rearrangement joins TRBV2 to TRBJ2-5, with D possibly being TRBD1 (5 bases). Germline V gene lookup returns CDR1 SNHLY and CDR2 FYNNEI. The CDR3 consists of 12 residues. Trimming took 8 bases from V and 7 from J, leaving 14 bases between them. The CDR3, as DNA: TGTGCCAGCGCGGTCTATCAGGGGACCCAGTACTTC. Its protein is CASAVYQGTQYF. The complete variable domain, with remaining parts taken from reference TRBV2 and TRBJ2-5, reads EPEVTQTPSHQVTQMGQEVILRCVPISNHLYFYWYRQILGQKVEFLVSFYNNEISEKSEIFDDQFSVERPDGSNFTLKIRSTKLEDSAMYFCASAVYQGTQYFGPGTRLLVL.

On this clonotype itself: A read error may account for a junction end that differs from germline. This chain connects TRBV11-2 to TRBJ1-1; TRBD1 might be the D (5 bases). From germline, CDR1 is SGHAT and CDR2 FQNNGV. This CDR3 has 13 amino acids. This chain's CDR3 is CASSLRGETETFF. In DNA form, the CDR3 reads TGTGCCAGCAGCTTAAGAGGGGAGACTGAAACTTTCTTT.

This clonotype occurred many times. The chain combines TRBV6-1 with TRBJ2-7, with D hard to call. Germline V gives CDR1 MNHNS, CDR2 SASEGT. The CDR3 is made up of 16 amino acids. The germline V and J ends were trimmed by 4 bases and 3 bases, with 19 bases remaining between them. The CDR3 region is CASSGTSRGPIYEQYF. The DNA for the CDR3 is TGTGCCAGCAGTGGAACCTCTCGAGGACCAATCTACGAGCAGTACTTC.

As to this clonotype: It is unclear where the CDR3 begins or ends on the DNA, so no DNA is shown, and the CDR3 is as TCRdb lists it. J is TRBJ2-1 and V is TRBV28; TRBD2 reflects the table's D call only, with no check against the DNA. The CDR3 contains 13 residues when both ends are counted. Germline values: CDR1 MDHEN, CDR2 SYDVKM. The CDR3 here is CASSFGLGNEQLF.

On this clonotype itself: A read error is likely, as this CDR3 ends without the conserved phenylalanine or tryptophan. V gene TRBV11-3 combines with J gene TRBJ2-5; tentatively, D is TRBD2 (5 bases). Germline assignment: CDR1 SGHNT and CDR2 YENEEA. Trimming left V 9 bases short and J 11 bases short, with 22 bases between. The CDR3 runs 13 residues. CDR3 in amino acids: CASSGSAPRTQYL. The CDR3 DNA is TGTGCCAGTTCCGGGTCCGCACCCCGGACTCAGTACTTA.

This chain's CDR3 is CASSLAGASSGAKTLTF. The CDR3 DNA follows: TGTGCCAGCAGCCTAGCGGGAGCCAGCTCTGGGGCCAAGACCCTGACTTTC. This chain links TRBV6-5 with TRBJ2-6; 10 bases are a match to TRBD2. CDR1 and CDR2 from the germline V gene are MNHEY and SVGAGI. The V and J ends lost 6 bases and 15 bases, in that order; junction bases with no gene match: 20. The CDR3 is made up of 17 amino acids.

This clonotype is categorized as medium-sized. The chain joins TRBV29-1 to TRBJ2-5; the match to TRBD2 covers 7 bases. The CDR3 has 13 amino acids. Germline V gene data show CDR1 as SQVTM and CDR2 as ANQGSEA. V lost 4 bases and J lost 3; bases outside the gene matches: 5. The CDR3 loop is CSVGLAGEETQYF. DNA of the CDR3: TGCAGCGTTGGATTGGCGGGGGAAGAGACCCAGTACTTC.

This sequence joins TRBV6-5 and TRBJ1-1; D ambiguous. The CDR3 contains 14 residues. The ends were cut back, 5 bases at V and 7 bases at J, with 17 bases in the middle. The germline V gene encodes CDR1 MNHEY and CDR2 SVGAGI. CDR3: CASSLTPGDIEAFF. The DNA of the CDR3 is TGTGCCAGCAGTCTCACCCCAGGAGACATTGAAGCTTTCTTT.

This clonotype was counted once. The CDR3 ends on some other residue instead of the conserved phenylalanine or tryptophan, so this is likely a read error. The rearrangement links TRBV11-2 to TRBJ2-2, with TRBD2 as a possible D gene (6 bases). This CDR3 contains 14 residues. CDR1 and CDR2 from the germline V gene are SGHAT and FQNNGV. V dropped 9 bases and J dropped 9 bases, with 20 bases sitting between them. This CDR3 reads CASSRDWGARELFS. CDR3 nucleotide sequence: TGTGCCAGTAGCCGGGACTGGGGTGCCAGGGAGCTGTTTTCT.

Only one count was recorded for this clonotype. No conserved phenylalanine or tryptophan ends this CDR3, so it is likely a read error. This chain uses TRBV11-2 with TRBJ1-6, with D tentatively TRBD1 (5 bases). Looked up from germline, CDR1 is SGHAT and CDR2 is FQNNGV. CDR3 length: 15 amino acids. CDR3 bases: TGTGCCAGCAGCTTAGGAGTGGACAATAATTCACCTCTCCACTAT. Protein sequence: CASSLGVDNNSPLHY.

Concerning this clonotype itself: A read error may produce the germline difference seen at one junction end. J is TRBJ1-1 and V is TRBV5-5, with D possibly TRBD1 on 5 matching bases. The CDR3 has 12 residues. CDR1 is SGHKS, CDR2 YYEKEE, per germline (reference sequence). The CDR3 DNA sequence: TGTGCCAACAGCTTGGGGCTCCAAGGAGCTTTCTTT. Translating it yields CANSLGLQGAFF.

Notes on this clonotype: A much larger clone is a single base away; this may be a read error. The gene calls are TRBV12-3 or TRBV12-4 and TRBJ2-5, with 9 bases identical to TRBD1. The CDR3 covers 12 residues. Here the CDR3 DNA reads TGTGCCAGCAGCAGACAGGGGGAGACCCAGTGCTTC. It translates to CASSRQGETQCF.

In the case of this clonotype: The conserved phenylalanine or tryptophan normally closing the CDR3 is absent here, so this likely arose from a read error. The limits of the CDR3 on the DNA are not certain, so only TCRdb's listed CDR3 is given. The chain uses TRBV20-1 and TRBJ2-7; TRBD1 is taken as the D call from the table, unchecked against the DNA. The CDR3 is 10 residues long, counting both termini. The germline V gene encodes CDR1 DFQATT and CDR2 SNEGSKA (reference sequence). The CDR3 here is CRERGDERYL.

The chain uses TRBV29-1 and TRBJ2-3, with a tentative D call TRBD2 (5 bases). The germline V gene encodes CDR1 SQVTM and CDR2 ANQGSEA. CDR3 length: 13 amino acids. V was clipped by 7 bases and J by 8 bases, with 19 bases between them. For the CDR3, the DNA is TGCAGCGGGTCAGGACTCTACCCAGCTACGCAGTATTTT. Translation gives CSGSGLYPATQYF.

Concerning this clonotype itself: This could be a read error, since a much larger clone is one nucleotide away. The chain couples TRBV6-1 to TRBJ2-3, with 7 positions matching TRBD1. This CDR3 comprises 14 residues. Trimming took 4 bases from V and 4 from J; bases not matched to a gene: 5. CDR1 and CDR2 (germline): MNHNS, SASEGT. In DNA form, the CDR3 reads TGTGCCAGCAGTGTTGGACAGGACCCAGATACGCAGTATTTT. Encoded protein: CASSVGQDPDTQYF.

Details on this clonotype: Germline and junction disagree at one end, which may indicate a read error. This chain joins TRBV11-3 and TRBJ2-2; 7 bases align to TRBD2. This CDR3 comprises 18 residues. Germline assignment: CDR1 SGHNT and CDR2 YENEEA. For the CDR3, the DNA is TGTGCCAGCAGCTTCCGGGGAACGGGAGGATACAGAGGCGGGGAGCTTTTTTTT. This translates into CASSFRGTGGYRGGELFF.

As concerns this clonotype: One junction end disagrees with the germline gene, perhaps due to a read error. This chain's CDR3 is CSVEGGTSGSPQYNEQFF. In DNA, the CDR3 is TGTAGCGTTGAAGGGGGGACTAGCGGGAGCCCCCAATATAATGAGCAGTTCTTC. The genes are TRBV29-1 and TRBJ2-1, with 14 bases aligning to TRBD2. CDR1 and CDR2 (germline): SQVTM, ANQGSEA. The length of the CDR3 is 18 residues.

For this clonotype: A read error may account for a junction end that differs from germline. The rearrangement links TRBV11-2 to TRBJ1-1; D uncertain. This CDR3 is 13 amino acids long. Germline lookup yields CDR1 SGHAT and CDR2 FQNNGV. CDR3 bases: TGTGACAGCTGCTTAAAGCGGAACACTGAGGCTTTCTTT. As protein: CDSCLKRNTEAFF.